This is a list of T cell receptor beta chains from one sample in a study of blood T cell repertoires in COVID-19. Produced via immunoSEQ multiplex PCR; TCRdb's table is partial and in-frame only. The sample contains a few hundred thousand clones, 80% to 85% of which appear only once. Input material: peripheral blood. The receptors come from a man in his fifties or sixties with acute or convalescent COVID-19. CDR3s include the opening cysteine and the closing phenylalanine or tryptophan. D genes are given only for firm matches. Clone size appears in some rows only: once, few, many, or a class for an expanded clone.

j_call,v_call,clone_size,d_call,cdr3_nt,cdr3_aa
TRBJ2-2,TRBV2,.,.,TGTGCCAGCAAGGCCAACAGCAGGAACACCGGGGAGCTGTTTTTT,CASKANSRNTGELFF
TRBJ2-3,TRBV5-1,.,TRBD2,TGCGCCAGCAGCTTGTTCGGGACTAGCGGTTCTGCCACAGATACGCAGTATTTT,CASSLFGTSGSATDTQYF
TRBJ2-2,TRBV18,.,TRBD2,TGTGCCAGCTCACAAGCCTCCGGGACTAGCGGGAGAGCTCGTATCACCGGGGAGCTGTTTTTT,CASSQASGTSGRARITGELFF
TRBJ2-7,TRBV10-1,.,TRBD2,TGCGCCAGCAGGGATACACTAGCGGTACCCTACGAGCAGTACTTC,CASRDTLAVPYEQYF
TRBJ1-2,TRBV7-9,.,.,TGTGCCAGCAGCTTAGGGCGGGGTTATGTGAACTATGGCTACACCTTC,CASSLGRGYVNYGYTF
TRBJ1-6,TRBV6-6,.,TRBD1,TGTGCCAGCAGTCCGGGACAGCTATATAATTCACCCCTCCACTTT,CASSPGQLYNSPLHF
TRBJ1-3,TRBV5-1,.,TRBD1,TGCGCCAGCAGCCCACGGACAGGGGCTGGAAACACCATATATTTT,CASSPRTGAGNTIYF
TRBJ2-4,TRBV18,once,.,TGTGCCAGCTCACCAAGGGGCATTAGGGACATTCAGTACTTC,CASSPRGIRDIQYF
TRBJ1-2,TRBV30,.,.,TGTGCCTGGAGTGTACAGGGCTGGGGTTACACCTTC,CAWSVQGWGYTF
TRBJ1-1,TRBV5-6,.,TRBD1,TGTGCCAGCAGCTACCAGGACAGGGGTTGGTCTTTCTTT,CASSYQDRGWSFF
TRBJ2-1,TRBV11-1,.,TRBD2,TGTGCCAGCAGCTTAGGCCCAGCGGGGGGGCCGAGTGAGCAGTTCTTC,CASSLGPAGGPSEQFF
TRBJ2-7,TRBV12-5,few,.,TGTGCTAGTGGGGAGACTAGGCGCGAGCAGTACTTC,CASGETRREQYF
TRBJ2-3,TRBV5-4,.,TRBD2,TGTGCCAGCAGCGGGACTAGTTCAGATACGCAGTATTTT,CASSGTSSDTQYF
TRBJ1-4,TRBV25-1,.,.,TGTGCCAGCTCTTCCAGGGCCAGGAATGAAAAACTGTTTTTT,CASSSRARNEKLFF
TRBJ2-5,TRBV12-3/TRBV12-4,.,.,TGTGCCAGTTCCCAGAACCAAGAGACCCAGTACTTC,CASSQNQETQYF
TRBJ2-1,TRBV11-2,once,.,TGTGCCAGCAGCTTAGAAGTAGCCCGCTACAATGAGCAGTTCTTC,CASSLEVARYNEQFF
TRBJ2-7,TRBV6-2/TRBV6-3,few,TRBD2,TGTGCCAGCAGTTACGGGGAAGCGGGAGTTGAGCAGTACTTC,CASSYGEAGVEQYF